The 25 T cell receptor beta chains below all came from one sample that was sequenced in a study of identical twins. TCRdb re-called the 5' RACE reads through MiXCR, storing one row per CDR3 protein. The sample consists of 310,000 or so distinct CDR3 sequences, roughly 9.8% of them appearing once. The same sample was also used in a study of yellow fever vaccine responses in identical twins.

Specimen: CD8+ T cells sorted from blood. These receptors all come from a woman younger than 30 in good health.

V and J are TRBV7-9 and TRBJ2-7; D unclear. Germline lookup yields CDR1 SEHNR and CDR2 FQNEAQ (reference sequence). Trimming removed 5 bases from V and 3 bases from J, with 14 bases in between. The CDR3 has 14 residues. The CDR3 region has the DNA TGTGCCAGCAGCCCCCGAGAGGCGGACTACGAGCAGTACTTC. It translates to CASSPREADYEQYF.

CDR3 sequence reads: CASTSNPWEGVSYNEQFF. The CDR3 coding sequence is TGTGCCAGCACCTCCAACCCCTGGGAGGGGGTCTCCTACAATGAGCAGTTCTTC. This sequence joins TRBV6-1 and TRBJ2-1; D perhaps matches TRBD2 (7 bases). V was cut by 7 bases and J by 0 bases, with 22 bases left in between. The CDR3 spans 18 residues. The germline gives CDR1 MNHNS, CDR2 SASEGT.

This clonotype was seen a handful of times. The rearrangement uses TRBV7-3 and TRBJ2-7; a possible D gene is TRBD1 (6 bases). The CDR3 is 15 amino acids. Trimming cost V 4 bases and J 5 bases, with 18 bases left between them. Germline V gives CDR1 SGHTA, CDR2 FQGTGA. The CDR3 protein is CASSWWTDSRNEQYF. Here the CDR3 DNA reads TGTGCCAGCAGCTGGTGGACAGACTCTAGGAACGAGCAGTACTTC.

This clonotype was detected only a few times. V gene TRBV19 combines with J gene TRBJ1-2; no definite D call. Germline values: CDR1 LNHDA, CDR2 SQIVND (reference sequence). The CDR3 spans 11 residues. Trimming shortened V by 4 bases and J by 6 bases, and 6 bases separated the two germline ends. The CDR3 protein is CASSSKHGYTF. CDR3 DNA sequence: TGTGCCAGTAGTAGTAAACATGGCTACACCTTC.

This rearrangement joins TRBV6-4 to TRBJ2-3; TRBD1 agrees at 7 bases. Trimming cost V 4 bases and J 3 bases; bases outside gene matches: 1. Germline V CDR1 and CDR2: MRHNA, SNTAGT. This CDR3 spans 13 amino acids. The CDR3 DNA follows: TGTGCCAGCAGTGCACAGGGGACAGATACGCAGTATTTT. This gives the protein CASSAQGTDTQYF.

In its sample, this clonotype was seen a few times. The J gene is TRBJ2-4, the V gene TRBV7-2, with D possibly being TRBD1 (6 bases). CDR1 and CDR2 from the germline V gene are SGHTA and FQGNSA. This CDR3 is built from 14 residues. V was cut by 6 bases and J by 0 bases, with 9 bases left in between. In DNA, the CDR3 is TGTGCCAGCAGGTCACAGGGAGCCAAAAACATTCAGTACTTC. This codes for CASRSQGAKNIQYF.

V usage is TRBV7-9 and J usage is TRBJ2-7, with 9 nucleotides matching TRBD1. The V gene end was trimmed by 2 bases and the J gene end by 3 bases; junction bases not matched to a gene: 5. This CDR3 region has 15 residues. The germline V gene encodes CDR1 SEHNR and CDR2 FQNEAQ (reference sequence). This CDR3 reads CASSLMGQGYYEQYF. CDR3 DNA sequence: TGTGCCAGCAGCTTAATGGGACAGGGTTACTACGAGCAGTACTTC.

This clonotype was found many times. The chain employs TRBV4-3 and TRBJ1-1; 8 bases agree with TRBD1. The germline CDR1 and CDR2 sequences are LGHNA and YSLEER. V dropped 2 bases and J dropped 0; count of bases not matched to a gene: 8. The CDR3 sequence is 17 residues long. The CDR3 region has the DNA TGCGCCAGCAGCCAATCGATCGCGGGACAGGTGAACACTGAAGCTTTCTTT. Its protein is CASSQSIAGQVNTEAFF.

The sample holds a few counts of this clonotype. V gene TRBV5-1 combines with J gene TRBJ2-1; 7 bases line up with TRBD1. The CDR3 sequence is 16 residues long. The ends lost 4 bases at V and 4 bases at J; junction bases unmatched: 11. Per germline, CDR1 SGHRS and CDR2 YFSETQ. The CDR3: CASSTLQGLSYNEQFF. CDR3 nucleotides: TGCGCCAGCAGCACCCTACAGGGGCTTAGTTACAATGAGCAGTTCTTC. The full variable domain, its missing parts supplied by reference TRBV5-1 and TRBJ2-1, is KAGVTQTPRYLIKTRGQQVTLSCSPISGHRSVSWYQQTPGQGLQFLFEYFSETQRNKGNFPGRFSGRQFSNSRSEMNVSTLELGDSALYLCASSTLQGLSYNEQFFGPGTRLTVL.

In this sample, this clonotype turned up a few times. This rearrangement joins TRBV28 to TRBJ2-1; D is ambiguous. V lost 5 bases to trimming and J lost 0 bases, with 14 bases between them. Per the germline V gene, CDR1 is MDHEN and CDR2 is SYDVKM. The CDR3 is 16 residues long. The CDR3, as DNA: TGTGCCAGCAGTCCACGTCGGGCTAGCTCCTACAATGAGCAGTTCTTC. Encoded protein: CASSPRRASSYNEQFF.

V is TRBV15 and J is TRBJ1-1; no firm D call. The CDR3 contains 13 residues. The ends were cut back, 1 base at V and 8 bases at J, with 11 bases in the middle. Germline V CDR1 and CDR2: LNHNV, YYDKDF (reference sequence). In DNA, the CDR3 is TGTGCCACCAGCAGAGTTCTGGGCAGGGAAGCTTTCTTT. Translation: CATSRVLGREAFF.

This clonotype occurred many times. V usage is TRBV20-1 and J usage is TRBJ2-3, with a tentative D call TRBD2 (6 bases). This CDR3 contains 14 residues. Germline CDR1 is DFQATT and CDR2 is SNEGSKA (reference sequence). V shed 4 bases and J shed 2 bases, with 13 bases lying between them. As DNA, the CDR3 is TGCAGTGCTAACCCGGGACTTCTCACAGATACGCAGTATTTT. Its translation is CSANPGLLTDTQYF.

There are many counts of this clonotype. The V and J genes are TRBV29-1 and TRBJ2-7, with unresolved D. The germline V and J ends were trimmed by 1 base and 4 bases, with 8 bases remaining between them. Germline CDR1 reads SQVTM; CDR2 reads ANQGSEA. The CDR3 totals 12 residues. This CDR3 reads CSVEGPLYEQYF. In nucleotides, the CDR3 is TGCAGCGTTGAAGGGCCGTTATACGAGCAGTACTTC.

This clonotype was seen at least ten times. V and J are TRBV5-1 and TRBJ2-3; D is uncertain. Germline CDR1 SGHRS, CDR2 YFSETQ. The CDR3 loop spans 16 amino acids. Trimming removed 0 bases from V and 0 bases from J, with 11 bases in between. CDR3 coding DNA: TGCGCCAGCAGCTTGGAGGAAACCATTAGCACAGATACGCAGTATTTT. It translates to CASSLEETISTDTQYF.

V gene TRBV27 combines with J gene TRBJ2-1; D is ambiguous. Germline V CDR1 and CDR2: MNHEY, SMNVEV (reference sequence). V was cut by 4 bases and J by 9 bases, with 16 bases left in between. The CDR3 sequence is 14 residues long. The CDR3 protein is CASSSSSYTGEQFF. The CDR3 bases are TGTGCCAGCAGTTCTTCCTCGTATACGGGTGAGCAGTTCTTC.

Turning to this clonotype: With a much larger clone just one base away, this may be a read error. This chain joins TRBV5-1 and TRBJ2-5; 7 bases line up with TRBD1. The CDR3 consists of 17 residues. In germline, CDR1 is SGHRS, CDR2 YFSETQ. Trimming at V came to 4 bases and at J to 1 base, leaving 13 bases not matched to a gene. The DNA of the CDR3 is TGCGCCAGCAGCCGACCGACAGGACAGGTCGGCCAAGAGACCCAGTACTTC. This gives the protein CASSRPTGQVGQETQYF. Variable domain in full (rest from reference TRBV5-1 and TRBJ2-5): KAGVTQTPRYLIKTRGQQVTLSCSPISGHRSVSWYQQTPGQGLQFLFEYFSETQRNKGNFPGRFSGRQFSNSRSEMNVSTLELGDSALYLCASSRPTGQVGQETQYFGPGTRLLVL.

This clonotype was detected only a few times. The chain is built from TRBV11-1 and TRBJ2-3; 10 bases agree with TRBD2. The V gene end was trimmed by 4 bases and the J gene end by 8 bases; junction bases not matched to a gene: 18. The CDR3 loop spans 18 amino acids. In germline, CDR1 is SGHAT, CDR2 FQDESV (reference sequence). In nucleotides, the CDR3 is TGTGCCAGCAGCTCCCCGCACTTAGGACTAGCGGCCCCTCTTACGCAGTATTTT. Its protein is CASSSPHLGLAAPLTQYF.

This clonotype has a handful of counts. The genes are TRBV7-8 and TRBJ2-3, with D tentatively TRBD1 (6 bases). V lost 3 bases, J lost 0 bases, and 16 bases lay in between. CDR3 length: 17 amino acids. Germline V CDR1 and CDR2: SGHVS, FQNEAQ. The CDR3 DNA reads TGTGCCAGCAGCTTTCAAGGACAGACTGGAAGCACAGATACGCAGTATTTT. It specifies CASSFQGQTGSTDTQYF.

This chain links TRBV6-5 with TRBJ2-5, with TRBD1 matching 7 bases. Germline V gives CDR1 MNHEY, CDR2 SVGAGI. This CDR3 spans 14 amino acids. V dropped 2 bases and J dropped 5; count of bases not matched to a gene: 5. CDR3 DNA sequence: TGTGCCAGCAGTTACGAGGGGACAGTTGAGACCCAGTACTTC. Protein: CASSYEGTVETQYF.

This clonotype was found many times. The V gene is TRBV12-3 or TRBV12-4, the J gene TRBJ2-1, with D unresolved. The V and J ends lost 6 bases and 3 bases respectively, with 12 bases between them. The CDR3 totals 14 residues. This chain's CDR3 is CASSPSGGYNEQFF. The CDR3 DNA sequence: TGTGCCAGCAGCCCGAGTGGCGGCTACAATGAGCAGTTCTTC.

The V call is TRBV4-3, the J call TRBJ2-2; TRBD2 matches at 9 bases. CDR3 size: 16 residues. CDR1 LGHNA and CDR2 YSLEER come from the germline V gene. V was clipped by 2 bases and J by 6 bases; unmatched bases: 7. CDR3 nucleotide sequence: TGCGCCAGCAGCCAATATAGCGGGAGAGACGCCGGGGAGCTGTTTTTT. Its translation is CASSQYSGRDAGELFF.

The CDR3 spells CASSVWTSNSPLHF. CDR3 DNA sequence: TGTGCCAGCAGCGTATGGACATCTAATTCACCCCTCCACTTT. V is TRBV9 and J is TRBJ1-6; D might be TRBD1 (5 bases). Trimming removed 1 base at V and 6 bases at J, with 8 bases between. The length of the CDR3 is 14 residues. The germline gives CDR1 SGDLS, CDR2 YYNGEE.

The rearrangement links TRBV3-1 to TRBJ2-1; perhaps D is TRBD1 or TRBD2 (6 bases each). The CDR3 length is 20 residues. Germline-derived CDR1 and CDR2 are LGHDT and YNNKEL (reference sequence). Between the trimmed V and J ends, which lost 0 bases and 0 bases, there was a span of 21 bases. Here the CDR3 DNA reads TGTGCCAGCAGCCAAGAAGGGGGGACGGGGGTGCCAAGCTCCTACAATGAGCAGTTCTTC. It yields the protein CASSQEGGTGVPSSYNEQFF.

For the CDR3, the DNA is TGTGCCAGCACTCTGGCGGGGGGTCATGAAGCTTTCTTT. Residues: CASTLAGGHEAFF. This chain links TRBV6-1 with TRBJ1-1; a weak D match, TRBD1 (5 bases). The CDR3 consists of 13 residues. V shed 7 bases and J shed 7 bases, with 16 bases lying between them. Germline V gives CDR1 MNHNS, CDR2 SASEGT.

This clonotype was seen repeatedly, ten times or more. This sequence joins TRBV4-1 and TRBJ2-1, with 11 bases lining up with TRBD2. Germline CDR1 reads MGHRA; CDR2 reads YSYEKL. The CDR3 consists of 16 residues. The ends lost 2 bases at V and 4 bases at J; junction bases unmatched: 4. CDR3 sequence (DNA): TGCGCCAGCAGCCAACTACTAGCGGGAGAATACAATGAGCAGTTCTTC. Translated: CASSQLLAGEYNEQFF.